Below, 25 T cell receptor beta chains from the same sample are listed, as sequenced in a study of T cells in Graves' hyperthyroidism and ophthalmopathy. Amplified TCR beta CDR3 regions came from RNA transcripts. The HTBI primer set was used in a first-round RT-PCR of the TCR CDR3. Each CDR3 protein gets one entry after TCRdb re-called the multiplex PCR reads with MiXCR. The profile shows 250,000 or so distinct CDR3 sequences, over 12% of them singletons. Sequenced material: blood. The source of these receptors is a woman in her 50s with Graves' hyperthyroidism that later progressed to Graves' ophthalmopathy.

This clonotype showed up many times. This chain uses TRBV20-1 with TRBJ2-7, with TRBD2 as a possible D gene (6 bases). The CDR3 runs to 10 residues. V lost 3 bases and J lost 7, with 7 bases in between. CDR1 DFQATT and CDR2 SNEGSKA come from the germline V gene (reference sequence). For the CDR3, the DNA is TGCAGTGCTAGTGGGGGGGAGCAGTACTTC. It translates to CSASGGEQYF.

In this sample, this clonotype turned up many times. This chain joins TRBV6-2 or TRBV6-3 and TRBJ2-7; 8 bases align to TRBD2. CDR1 is MNHEY, CDR2 SVGEGT, per germline. The CDR3 is 16 amino acids. The V gene end was trimmed by 2 bases and the J gene end by 5 bases; junction bases not matched to a gene: 11. The CDR3 loop reads CASSYTVGTSPHEQYF. CDR3 in DNA: TGTGCCAGCAGTTACACCGTCGGGACTAGTCCCCACGAGCAGTACTTC.

This clonotype was counted ten times or more. The chain joins TRBV5-1 to TRBJ2-6; D not resolved. This CDR3 spans 17 amino acids. The germline V gene encodes CDR1 SGHRS and CDR2 YFSETQ. V was shortened by 0 bases and J by 1 base, with 11 bases between the two germline ends. The CDR3 DNA follows: TGCGCCAGCAGCTTGGCTCACAGTTCATCTGGGGCCAACGTCCTGACTTTC. Translating gives CASSLAHSSSGANVLTF.

This clonotype was picked up many times. This chain uses TRBV20-1 with TRBJ2-1, with D possibly being TRBD2 (6 bases). Per germline, CDR1 DFQATT and CDR2 SNEGSKA (reference sequence). Trimming pared 5 bases from V and 0 bases from J, leaving 8 bases between. The CDR3 totals 13 residues. The CDR3 loop is CSARGGSYNEQFF. CDR3 nucleotide sequence: TGCAGTGCTCGGGGAGGCTCCTACAATGAGCAGTTCTTC.

This clonotype was detected ten times or more. The rearrangement uses TRBV28 and TRBJ1-2; the D is unclear. V lost 1 base to trimming and J lost 8 bases, with 11 bases between them. The CDR3 runs to 13 residues. CDR1 is MDHEN, CDR2 SYDVKM, per germline. The CDR3 DNA sequence: TGTGCCAGCAGTTTATCCCGGACTGGAGGCTACACCTTC. Translated: CASSLSRTGGYTF.

The chain has TRBV5-1 and TRBJ1-2, with a tentative D call TRBD1 (5 bases). Trimming took off 4 bases at V and 4 bases at J, with 14 bases between the two ends. The CDR3 is 14 amino acids. Germline CDR1 reads SGHRS; CDR2 reads YFSETQ. In nucleotides, the CDR3 is TGCGCCAGCAGCCCAACTACAGGCTCCTATGGCTACACCTTC. The encoded protein is CASSPTTGSYGYTF.

The sample holds a few counts of this clonotype. The rearrangement links TRBV9 to TRBJ1-1; D is unclear. The V gene's germline CDR1 is SGDLS and CDR2 YYNGEE. The V end was cut by 3 bases, the J end by 3 bases, with 12 bases between. The CDR3 has 14 residues. CDR3 coding DNA: TGTGCCAGCAGCGACAGTGCTAGAGACACTGAAGCTTTCTTT. It encodes CASSDSARDTEAFF. Complete variable domain (other parts from reference TRBV9 and TRBJ1-1): DSGVTQTPKHLITATGQRVTLRCSPRSGDLSVYWYQQSLDQGLQFLIQYYNGEERAKGNILERFSAQQFPDLHSELNLSSLELGDSALYFCASSDSARDTEAFFGQGTRLTVV.

This clonotype was counted at least ten times. This chain links TRBV27 with TRBJ1-5; the D gene is possibly TRBD1 (6 bases). The CDR3 consists of 15 residues. V lost 3 bases and J lost 3, with 12 bases in between. Germline-derived CDR1 and CDR2 are MNHEY and SMNVEV (reference sequence). In DNA, the CDR3 is TGTGCCAGCAGTTTGTTCAGGACAGACAATCAGCCCCAGCATTTT. It is translated as CASSLFRTDNQPQHF.

This clonotype was counted ten times or more. V is TRBV3-1 and J is TRBJ2-5, with TRBD2 identical over 9 bases. CDR3 length: 17 amino acids. Germline CDR1 and CDR2: LGHDT and YNNKEL (reference sequence). V was pared by 1 base and J by 2 bases, with 8 bases of the junction left unmatched. Here the CDR3 DNA reads TGTGCCAGCAGCCAAGTTCCTAGCGGGATCGTACAAGAGACCCAGTACTTC. This translates into CASSQVPSGIVQETQYF.

This chain links TRBV25-1 with TRBJ2-1; 8 bases map to TRBD1. Germline trimming cut 4 bases from V and 5 bases from J; bases unmatched to any gene: 7. Germline assignment: CDR1 MGHDK and CDR2 SYGVNS. The CDR3 is 15 residues long. CDR3 bases: TGTGCCAGCAGTGCCTGGGACAGGCAAAACAATGAGCAGTTCTTC. Translation gives CASSAWDRQNNEQFF.

At least ten counts were recorded for this clonotype. This chain joins TRBV15 and TRBJ1-2; unclear D gene. The V gene's germline CDR1 is LNHNV and CDR2 YYDKDF (reference sequence). This CDR3 comprises 14 residues. Trimming pared 8 bases from V and 2 bases from J, leaving 15 bases between. The CDR3 protein is CATRPGVQNYGYTF. DNA of the CDR3: TGTGCCACCCGACCGGGAGTACAAAACTATGGCTACACCTTC. The variable domain in full, completed from reference TRBV15 and TRBJ1-2, reads DAMVIQNPRYQVTQFGKPVTLSCSQTLNHNVMYWYQQKSSQAPKLLFHYYDKDFNNEADTPDNFQSRRPNTSFCFLDIRSPGLGDTAMYLCATRPGVQNYGYTFGSGTRLTVV.

The table lists this clonotype with many counts. The chain is built from TRBV7-9 and TRBJ1-1; no definite D call. The V end was cut by 0 bases, the J end by 3 bases, with 11 bases between. Germline V lookup: CDR1 SEHNR, CDR2 FQNEAQ (reference sequence). The CDR3 contains 15 residues. CDR3 bases: TGTGCCAGCAGCTTAGCCCCCCGAGGAGACACTGAAGCTTTCTTT. Its translation is CASSLAPRGDTEAFF.

The rearrangement joins TRBV7-3 to TRBJ2-3; D may be TRBD2 (7 bases). The CDR3 loop spans 15 amino acids. The germline CDR1 and CDR2 sequences are SGHTA and FQGTGA. The V gene lost 2 bases and the J gene lost 2 bases, with 11 bases spanning the gap. The CDR3 bases are TGTGCCAGCAGCTTATGGGGGGGGCTCACAGATACGCAGTATTTT. Its protein is CASSLWGGLTDTQYF.

This clonotype has more than one count but fewer than ten. V gene TRBV6-2 or TRBV6-3 combines with J gene TRBJ2-1, with TRBD2 identical over 10 bases. V gave up 6 bases and J gave up 8 bases; unmatched junction bases: 16. The CDR3 sequence is 17 residues long. Germline V gene data show CDR1 as MNHEY and CDR2 as SVGEGT. This CDR3 reads CASSKRGTSATRDEQFF. The CDR3 nucleotides are TGTGCCAGCAGCAAACGCGGGACTAGCGCCACCCGGGATGAGCAGTTCTTC.

In this sample, this clonotype turned up many times. The chain links TRBV27 to TRBJ1-2; D uncertain. CDR1 MNHEY and CDR2 SMNVEV come from the germline V gene (reference sequence). V lost 3 bases and J lost 7, with 15 bases in between. This CDR3 is built from 14 residues. This chain's CDR3 is CASSFTVGSTGYTF. CDR3 bases: TGTGCCAGCAGTTTTACTGTAGGGAGTACTGGCTACACCTTC.

This clonotype was found many times. The chain carries TRBV5-1 and TRBJ2-1; D not certain. This CDR3 has 13 amino acids. Germline V lookup: CDR1 SGHRS, CDR2 YFSETQ. With 0 bases removed from V and 6 bases from J, the gap between germline ends came to 7 bases. The CDR3 loop is CASSLEERNEQFF. In DNA, the CDR3 is TGCGCCAGCAGCTTGGAGGAACGCAATGAGCAGTTCTTC.

This clonotype was seen ten or more times. This chain joins TRBV2 and TRBJ2-2; possible D gene TRBD2, 6 bases. The V gene lost 3 bases and the J gene lost 1 base, with 6 bases spanning the gap. This CDR3 is 14 amino acids long. Looked up from germline, CDR1 is SNHLY and CDR2 is FYNNEI. CDR3 amino acids: CASSEGGNTGELFF. The CDR3 DNA reads as TGTGCCAGCAGTGAGGGGGGGAACACCGGGGAGCTGTTTTTT.

This clonotype was seen ten or more times. The chain links TRBV5-8 to TRBJ1-1, with unresolved D. With 4 bases removed from V and 9 bases from J, the gap between germline ends came to 10 bases. The length of the CDR3 is 11 residues. Germline V gene lookup returns CDR1 SGHTS and CDR2 YDEGEE. The DNA of the CDR3 is TGTGCCAGCAGCCCCAGGTCTCAAGCTTTCTTT. Translating gives CASSPRSQAFF. Full variable domain (outside the CDR3, taken from reference TRBV5-8 and TRBJ1-1): EAGVTQSPTHLIKTRGQQATLRCSPISGHTSVYWYQQALGLGLQFLLWYDEGEERNRGNFPPRFSGRQFPNYSSELNVNALELEDSALYLCASSPRSQAFFGQGTRLTVV.

This clonotype was seen at least ten times. This chain links TRBV7-2 with TRBJ1-5; TRBD1 matches at 12 bases. V was clipped by 3 bases and J by 0 bases; unmatched bases: 9. The CDR3 is 19 amino acids. Germline-derived CDR1 and CDR2 are SGHTA and FQGNSA. The CDR3, as DNA: TGTGCCAGCAGCTTCCCACGGGACAGGGGGCGAGATAGCAATCAGCCCCAGCATTTT. Its protein product is CASSFPRDRGRDSNQPQHF.

This clonotype was seen only a few times. This chain uses TRBV4-2 with TRBJ2-1; the match to TRBD2 covers 9 bases. The V gene end was trimmed by 3 bases and the J gene end by 4 bases; junction bases not matched to a gene: 7. This CDR3 comprises 16 residues. Germline V gene sequence: CDR1 LGHNA, CDR2 YNFKEQ. The CDR3 nucleotides read TGTGCCAGCAGCCATGGTAGCGGGAGTACGTACAATGAGCAGTTCTTC. Its protein product is CASSHGSGSTYNEQFF.

This chain links TRBV4-1 with TRBJ1-5; maybe TRBD1 (5 bases). Trimming pared 1 base from V and 7 bases from J, leaving 14 bases between. Per germline, CDR1 MGHRA and CDR2 YSYEKL. The CDR3 consists of 15 residues. This CDR3 reads CASSQVAGRRQPQHF. The CDR3 nucleotides read TGCGCCAGCAGCCAAGTAGCGGGGCGCCGGCAGCCCCAGCATTTT.

The chain recombines TRBV11-2 with TRBJ2-1; D possibly corresponds to TRBD1 (6 bases). Germline V gives CDR1 SGHAT, CDR2 FQNNGV. This CDR3 has 15 amino acids. The V and J ends lost 1 base and 7 bases respectively, with 14 bases between them. CDR3 protein: CASSLVQGKGNEQFF. The CDR3 coding sequence is TGTGCCAGCAGCTTAGTACAGGGAAAAGGGAATGAGCAGTTCTTC.

This clonotype was counted many times. V and J are TRBV5-1 and TRBJ2-7; 10 bases are shared with TRBD1. The J segment lost 0 bases and the V segment lost 7 bases, leaving 19 bases of the junction unmatched. CDR1 and CDR2 (germline): SGHRS, YFSETQ. CDR3 length: 19 residues. CDR3 amino acids: CASRFSGQGPIPFSYEQYF. The CDR3, as DNA: TGCGCCAGCCGTTTTTCGGGACAGGGGCCTATTCCCTTCTCCTACGAGCAGTACTTC.

This clonotype has at least ten counts. The V call is TRBV2, the J call TRBJ1-4, with D unresolved. Trimming removed 4 bases from V and 13 bases from J, with 19 bases in between. This CDR3 is 14 amino acids long. Germline lookup yields CDR1 SNHLY and CDR2 FYNNEI. CDR3 sequence reads: CASSGILLDSGLFF. The CDR3 region has the DNA TGTGCCAGCAGTGGGATCCTACTGGATTCCGGACTGTTTTTT.

There are a few counts of this clonotype. This chain links TRBV7-2 with TRBJ1-3, with D tentatively TRBD1 (5 bases). The CDR3 length is 16 residues. The germline CDR1 and CDR2 sequences are SGHTA and FQGNSA. The V end was cut by 1 base, the J end by 2 bases, with 12 bases between. The CDR3 sequence: CASSLVQGVAGNTIYF. DNA of the CDR3: TGTGCCAGCAGCTTAGTTCAGGGTGTTGCTGGAAACACCATATATTTT.